The 21 T cell receptor beta chains reported below all come from one sample, sequenced in a study of CD8+CD57+ T cells in acquired aplastic anemia. Genomic DNA, serving as template, underwent TCR beta VDJ and CDR3 profiling. TCRdb independently ran MiXCR on the reads; one entry per CDR3 protein. The repertoire includes a few hundred thousand distinct CDR3 sequences, almost 50% of them detected once, and around 20% sits in the top ten. Flow cytometry had shown expanded CD8+CD57+ cells in the patients chosen for sequencing. Material: sorted CD4+, CD8+, or CD8+CD57+ T cells (not recorded which) from PBMCs. The receptors stem from a human donor with aplastic anemia.

This chain uses TRBV7-9 with TRBJ1-2; D not resolved. The CDR3 has 13 amino acids. Germline V gene lookup returns CDR1 SEHNR and CDR2 FQNEAQ (reference sequence). V shed 1 base and J shed 6 bases, with 9 bases lying between them. The CDR3 DNA follows: TGTGCCAGCAGCTTAGACCCGGTTGATGGCTACACCTTC. Protein sequence: CASSLDPVDGYTF.

A single count supports this clonotype. The chain employs TRBV20-1 and TRBJ2-4; perhaps TRBD2 as D (6 bases). The CDR3 consists of 14 residues. The V end lost 2 bases, the J end lost 7 bases, and 15 bases lay between the germline ends. In germline, CDR1 is DFQATT, CDR2 SNEGSKA (reference sequence). In nucleotides, the CDR3 is TGCAGTGCTAGACGAGGGTACGGAGGGAACATTCAGTACTTC. Amino acids: CSARRGYGGNIQYF.

The gene calls are TRBV4-2 and TRBJ1-5; no clear D gene. V lost 4 bases to trimming and J lost 3 bases, with 13 bases between them. Germline V gene sequence: CDR1 LGHNA, CDR2 YNFKEQ. This CDR3 comprises 15 residues. The CDR3 is CASSPLGGINQPQHF. CDR3 nucleotides: TGTGCCAGCAGCCCGCTAGGAGGGATCAATCAGCCCCAGCATTTT.

On this clonotype itself: Relative to the germline gene, one junction end is altered; a read error may explain this. The chain recombines TRBV9 with TRBJ2-1, with 7 bases that match TRBD1. The CDR3 has 13 amino acids. Germline V gene data show CDR1 as SGDLS and CDR2 as YYNGEE. In nucleotides, the CDR3 is TGTGCCAGCAGCTTGGGACAGCACAATGAGCAGTCCTTC. Translation: CASSLGQHNEQSF.

This clonotype was observed many times. V is TRBV10-1 and J is TRBJ1-2; D remains ambiguous. The germline V gene encodes CDR1 WNHNN and CDR2 SYGVQD (reference sequence). This CDR3 comprises 13 residues. The ends were cut back, 10 bases at V and 2 bases at J, with 14 bases in the middle. As DNA, the CDR3 is TGCGCCACAGCAAGCGCGCGGAACTATGGCTACACCTTC. It codes for CATASARNYGYTF.

This clonotype was counted a few times. The chain couples TRBV6-5 to TRBJ1-5; 12 nucleotides match TRBD1. CDR3 length: 17 residues. The germline V gene has CDR1 MNHEY and CDR2 SVGAGI. The V gene end was trimmed by 4 bases and the J gene end by 5 bases; junction bases not matched to a gene: 9. In DNA form, the CDR3 reads TGTGCCAGCAGTTCGACTCCCGGGACAGGGGGCGATCAGCCCCAGCATTTT. Protein sequence: CASSSTPGTGGDQPQHF.

This clonotype was counted a single time. The chain couples TRBV2 to TRBJ1-6; no firm D call. Germline CDR1 is SNHLY and CDR2 is FYNNEI. This CDR3 has 13 residues. V was pared by 5 bases and J by 4 bases, with 6 bases between. The CDR3 DNA follows: TGTGCCAGCAGTTACGAGTATAATTCACCCCTCCACTTT. Residues: CASSYEYNSPLHF.

The rearrangement joins TRBV20-1 to TRBJ1-5; D unclear. This CDR3 is built from 15 residues. V lost 6 bases and J 0 bases, leaving 15 bases between the germline ends. Germline V CDR1 and CDR2: DFQATT, SNEGSKA (reference sequence). For the CDR3, the DNA is TGCAGTGCCCATCCGCGGTCGGATAGCAATCAGCCCCAGCATTTT. Protein: CSAHPRSDSNQPQHF.

Comments on this clonotype: Relative to the germline gene, one junction end is altered; a read error may explain this. The chain carries TRBV9 and TRBJ2-7; unclear D gene. The CDR3 is 14 amino acids. Per the germline V gene, CDR1 is SGDLS and CDR2 is YYNGEE. The CDR3 nucleotides are TGTGCCAGCAGCGTAGGCCTCTACACCTACAAGCAGTACTTC. It yields the protein CASSVGLYTYKQYF.

The chain carries TRBV7-8 and TRBJ1-5; 7 bases align to TRBD2. The DNA end lines up better with TRBJ2-3; the J call may be wrong. This CDR3 is 17 amino acids long. Per the germline V gene, CDR1 is SGHVS and CDR2 is FQNEAQ. The CDR3 nucleotides are TGTGCCAGCAGCTCCATCAGGGAGGGCAAGGGCGCAGATACGCAGTATTTT. This gives the protein CASSSIREGKGADTQYF.

The chain links TRBV19 to TRBJ2-1; 8 positions agree with TRBD2. This CDR3 has 13 amino acids. Germline V gives CDR1 LNHDA, CDR2 SQIVND (reference sequence). V shed 7 bases and J 8 bases; nucleotides not matched to a gene: 7. The CDR3 DNA is TGTGCCAGTACGGGAGGGTTCCGGGATGAGCAGTTCTTC. It codes for CASTGGFRDEQFF.

This sequence joins TRBV29-1 and TRBJ2-7; 8 bases are a match to TRBD1. V was pared by 7 bases and J by 0 bases, with 5 bases of the junction left unmatched. Germline-derived CDR1 and CDR2 are SQVTM and ANQGSEA. The CDR3 is 13 residues long. The CDR3 loop is CSARTGSSYEQYF. CDR3 bases: TGCAGCGCAAGGACAGGGAGCTCCTACGAGCAGTACTTC.

The chain carries TRBV10-3 and TRBJ1-4; 7 positions agree with TRBD1. The CDR3 covers 15 residues. Germline CDR1 reads ENHRY; CDR2 reads SYGVKD. J was trimmed by 3 bases and V by 6 bases; bases with no gene match: 7. The CDR3 loop reads CAIRKGGGSNEKLFF. CDR3 bases: TGTGCCATCAGGAAAGGGGGCGGATCTAATGAAAAACTGTTTTTT.

This clonotype came up many times. V and J are TRBV7-9 and TRBJ2-5; 7 positions match TRBD1. CDR3 size: 15 residues. Trimming removed 3 bases from V and 5 bases from J; junction bases left unmatched: 9. CDR1 and CDR2 (germline): SEHNR, FQNEAQ (reference sequence). The CDR3 protein is CASSFVTGSGETQYF. The DNA of the CDR3 is TGTGCCAGCAGCTTCGTGACAGGGAGTGGGGAGACCCAGTACTTC.

Comments on this clonotype: This CDR3 is missing its conserved last phenylalanine or tryptophan, likely due to a read error. The J gene is TRBJ1-6, the V gene TRBV2; D call uncertain. V was cut by 4 bases and J by 0 bases, with 10 bases left in between. Germline V gene sequence: CDR1 SNHLY, CDR2 FYNNEI. This CDR3 comprises 16 residues. The CDR3: CASSGTSLSYNSPLHY. CDR3 coding DNA: TGTGCCAGCAGTGGTACATCTCTCTCCTATAATTCACCCCTCCACTAT.

The rearrangement links TRBV19 to TRBJ1-4, with D hard to call. The CDR3 has 19 residues. Looked up from germline, CDR1 is LNHDA and CDR2 is SQIVND (reference sequence). V was trimmed by 5 bases and J by 0 bases, leaving 22 bases between them. This CDR3 reads CASSPRTGRDSPTNEKLFF. The CDR3 coding sequence is TGTGCCAGTAGTCCCCGAACGGGCAGAGACTCTCCAACTAATGAAAAACTGTTTTTT.

The chain recombines TRBV6-6 with TRBJ1-6; 9 bases are shared with TRBD1. This CDR3 is built from 16 residues. V shed 4 bases and J 6 bases; nucleotides not matched to a gene: 7. The V gene's germline CDR1 is MNHNY and CDR2 SVGAGI (reference sequence). CDR3 bases: TGTGCCAGCAGTTTACCACCGGGACAGGGTAATTCACCCCTCCACTTT. Translation: CASSLPPGQGNSPLHF.

This clonotype appeared many times. V and J are TRBV30 and TRBJ2-7, with a tentative D call TRBD1 (5 bases). CDR1 GTSNPN and CDR2 SVGIG come from the germline V gene (reference sequence). Trimming took 1 base from V and 6 from J, leaving 10 bases between them. This CDR3 region has 12 residues. The CDR3 sequence is CAWSAREGEQYF. DNA of the CDR3: TGTGCCTGGAGTGCCAGGGAAGGCGAGCAGTACTTC.

Only a few counts were recorded for this clonotype. Germline and junction disagree at one end, which may indicate a read error. CDR3 DNA sequence: TGTGCCAGCTCACCGGGGAGCCCTGCAACTAATGAAAAACTGTTTTTT. Translated: CASSPGSPATNEKLFF. The chain links TRBV5-1 to TRBJ1-4; D gene ambiguous. The CDR3 is made up of 16 amino acids. CDR1 is SGHRS and CDR2 is YFSETQ in the germline V gene.

This chain joins TRBV19 and TRBJ1-2, with a tentative D call TRBD1 (6 bases). This CDR3 is 11 amino acids long. Germline CDR1 is LNHDA and CDR2 is SQIVND (reference sequence). V lost 8 bases and J lost 8, with 12 bases in between. CDR3 nucleotide sequence: TGTGCCAGTGGGGGCCGGCACGGCTACACCTTC. It specifies CASGGRHGYTF. The full variable domain, in which reference TRBV19 and TRBJ1-2 provide the parts outside the CDR3, is DGGITQSPKYLFRKEGQNVTLSCEQNLNHDAMYWYRQDPGQGLRLIYYSQIVNDFQKGDIAEGYSVSREKKESFPLTVTSAQKNPTAFYLCASGGRHGYTFGSGTRLTVV.

As for this clonotype: Given a much more abundant clone one base away, this may be a read error. The conserved final phenylalanine or tryptophan is absent from the CDR3, which likely points to a read error. The chain combines TRBV7-3 with TRBJ1-2; the D is unclear. This CDR3 has 12 amino acids. The germline V gene has CDR1 SGHTA and CDR2 FQGTGA. Between the trimmed V and J ends, which lost 5 bases and 5 bases, there was a span of 9 bases. The CDR3 sequence is CASSTTAYGYTS. CDR3 DNA: TGTGCCAGCAGCACTACAGCTTATGGCTACACCTCC.